This TCR beta chain was sequenced in a study of cytomegalovirus exposure and HLA in healthy donors. The PCR contained 60 Vbeta and 13 Jbeta primers. Data came from immunoSEQ multiplex PCR; TCRdb stores just in-frame clones and leaves some out. The sample shows about 130,000 clones, under 85% of them seen only once. CDR3 length: 15 amino acids. Germline lookup yields CDR1 SGHVS and CDR2 FNYEAQ. The V and J ends lost 5 bases and 4 bases, in that order; junction bases with no gene match: 6. The sequenced sample consisted of PBMCs. The gene calls are TRBV7-6 and TRBJ2-1; 9 nucleotides match TRBD2. The clonotype comes from a woman in her thirties or forties in good health and CMV-seropositive. In DNA form, the CDR3 reads TGTGCCAGCAGCAGCCTAGCGGGATCGTACAATGAGCAGTTCTTC. Translation: CASSSLAGSYNEQFF. The full variable domain, rest sourced from reference TRBV7-6 and TRBJ2-1, is GAGVSQSPRYKVTKRGQDVALRCDPISGHVSLYWYRQALGQGPEFLTYFNYEAQQDKSGLPNDRFSAERPEGSISTLTIQRTEQRDSAMYRCASSSLAGSYNEQFFGPGTRLTVL.